These 29 T cell receptor beta chains originate from one sample sequenced in a study of T cells in Graves' hyperthyroidism and ophthalmopathy. TCR beta CDR3 region amplification was performed from RNA transcripts. The HTBI primer set drove a first-round RT-PCR of the TCR CDR3. MiXCR, run by TCRdb on the multiplex PCR reads, gives a single entry per CDR3 protein. Of under 300,000 distinct CDR3 sequences listed, about 14% are singletons. The sample taken for sequencing was blood. The receptors shown here come from a woman aged 35 to 49 with Graves' hyperthyroidism that later progressed to Graves' ophthalmopathy.

This clonotype was seen only a few times. CDR3 in amino acids: CASSQGLAGGPLNEQFF. The CDR3 region has the DNA TGCGCCAGCAGCCAGGGACTAGCGGGGGGTCCTCTCAATGAGCAGTTCTTC. The V call is TRBV4-1, the J call TRBJ2-1; 15 nucleotides line up with TRBD2. Per the germline V gene, CDR1 is MGHRA and CDR2 is YSYEKL. J gave up 6 bases and V 3 bases, and 6 bases lay outside the gene matches. The CDR3 length is 17 residues.

This clonotype was counted many times. The gene calls are TRBV7-2 and TRBJ2-3; D gene unclear. Germline V gene data show CDR1 as SGHTA and CDR2 as FQGNSA. With 3 bases removed from V and 5 bases from J, the gap between germline ends came to 15 bases. This CDR3 has 15 residues. CDR3 amino acids: CASSFQAIFEDTQYF. The DNA for the CDR3 is TGTGCCAGCAGCTTCCAGGCCATATTTGAAGATACGCAGTATTTT.

The rearrangement links TRBV4-1 to TRBJ1-1; D gene uncertain. CDR1 is MGHRA and CDR2 is YSYEKL in the germline V gene. Trimming took off 9 bases at V and 2 bases at J, with 7 bases between the two ends. This CDR3 has 11 amino acids. The CDR3 spells CASKYNTEAFF. CDR3 nucleotide sequence: TGCGCCAGTAAATATAACACTGAAGCTTTCTTT.

This clonotype was observed a few times. The V gene is TRBV28, the J gene TRBJ1-6; the match to TRBD1 covers 11 bases. The J segment lost 10 bases and the V segment lost 6 bases, leaving 8 bases of the junction unmatched. This CDR3 is built from 15 residues. CDR1 is MDHEN, CDR2 SYDVKM, per germline. The chain's CDR3 is CASSRRTGGISPLHF. CDR3 in DNA: TGTGCCAGCAGCCGACGGACAGGGGGCATATCACCCCTCCACTTT. The full variable domain, rest sourced from reference TRBV28 and TRBJ1-6, is DVKVTQSSRYLVKRTGEKVFLECVQDMDHENMFWYRQDPGLGLRLIYFSYDVKMKEKGDIPEGYSVSREKKERFSLILESASTNQTSMYLCASSRRTGGISPLHFGNGTRLTVT.

At least ten counts were recorded for this clonotype. The chain combines TRBV3-1 with TRBJ2-2; possible D gene TRBD2, 5 bases. Looked up from germline, CDR1 is LGHDT and CDR2 is YNNKEL (reference sequence). This CDR3 has 19 residues. V lost 0 bases and J lost 0, with 17 bases in between. CDR3 loop: CASSQDLAGLMANTGELFF. The CDR3 region has the DNA TGTGCCAGCAGCCAAGATCTGGCGGGCCTTATGGCGAACACCGGGGAGCTGTTTTTT.

This clonotype occurred many times. This chain connects TRBV6-6 to TRBJ2-3; possible D gene TRBD2, 6 bases. Germline V lookup: CDR1 MNHNY, CDR2 SVGAGI (reference sequence). Between the trimmed V and J ends, which lost 2 bases and 1 base, there was a span of 7 bases. The CDR3 has 14 amino acids. CDR3 in amino acids: CASSYERGTDTQYF. The DNA of the CDR3 is TGTGCCAGCAGTTACGAGCGGGGCACAGATACGCAGTATTTT.

About this clonotype: It may be a read error: a sequence one base away is much more abundant. The CDR3 ends on some other residue instead of the conserved phenylalanine or tryptophan, so this is likely a read error. The CDR3: CASSLWENQPQHL. The CDR3 nucleotides are TGTGCCAGCAGCTTATGGGAGAATCAGCCCCAGCATCTT. This chain uses TRBV7-9 with TRBJ1-5, with D uncertain. Germline CDR1 is SEHNR and CDR2 is FQNEAQ (reference sequence). The CDR3 runs 13 residues. V lost 2 bases to trimming and J lost 4 bases, with 6 bases between them.

The J gene is TRBJ2-3, the V gene TRBV6-4; a possible D gene is TRBD1 (6 bases). V lost 2 bases and J lost 6, with 12 bases in between. The CDR3 runs 14 residues. Per the germline V gene, CDR1 is MRHNA and CDR2 is SNTAGT. DNA for the CDR3: TGTGCCAGCAGTGACCCAGGGGAAACGGATACGCAGTATTTT. As protein: CASSDPGETDTQYF.

This chain uses TRBV5-1 with TRBJ2-7; D gene uncertain. CDR1 and CDR2 from the germline V gene are SGHRS and YFSETQ. Deletions cut 3 bases from V and 2 bases from J, with 18 bases between. The CDR3 has 16 amino acids. As DNA, the CDR3 is TGCGCCAGCAGCTCCTTCTCTGGATCGGTTCCCTACGAGCAGTACTTC. It translates to CASSSFSGSVPYEQYF.

This clonotype came up many times. The V call is TRBV5-4, the J call TRBJ2-3, with 8 bases aligning to TRBD1. The germline gives CDR1 SGHNT, CDR2 YYREEE (reference sequence). Losses at the gene ends were 10 bases for V and 0 bases for J; bases not matched to a gene: 7. The CDR3 runs to 14 residues. Here the CDR3 reads CAESRDRSTDTQYF. The DNA of the CDR3 is TGTGCCGAATCCCGGGACAGGAGCACAGATACGCAGTATTTT.

This clonotype has only a few counts. V is TRBV15 and J is TRBJ1-4; the D is unclear. There are 14 residues in the CDR3. CDR1 is LNHNV and CDR2 is YYDKDF in the germline V gene (reference sequence). The V end lost 2 bases, the J end lost 4 bases, and 8 bases lay between the germline ends. This CDR3 is CATSRKRLNEKLFF. The CDR3 DNA reads TGTGCCACCAGCAGAAAGCGACTTAATGAAAAACTGTTTTTT.

This clonotype was observed a single time. V and J are TRBV2 and TRBJ2-3, with TRBD2 as a possible D gene (6 bases). CDR1 SNHLY and CDR2 FYNNEI come from the germline V gene. Deletions cut 5 bases from V and 2 bases from J, with 17 bases between. The CDR3 spans 16 residues. CDR3 nucleotide sequence: TGTGCCAGCAGTCCCCAGGGACTCCAACCCACAGATACGCAGTATTTT. The encoded protein is CASSPQGLQPTDTQYF.

The chain combines TRBV10-3 with TRBJ1-5, with 8 bases identical to TRBD1. V lost 9 bases to trimming and J lost 5 bases; unmatched junction nucleotides: 6. CDR3 length equals 13 residues. Per germline, CDR1 ENHRY and CDR2 SYGVKD. CDR3 sequence: CAIGTGPDQPQHF. The CDR3 DNA sequence: TGTGCCATTGGGACAGGCCCGGATCAGCCCCAGCATTTT.

The V and J genes are TRBV7-8 and TRBJ2-2; 7 bases map to TRBD2. The ends lost 2 bases at V and 4 bases at J; junction bases unmatched: 7. Germline CDR1 SGHVS, CDR2 FQNEAQ. The length of the CDR3 is 16 residues. The CDR3 region is CASSLRTSRGTGELFF. The DNA for the CDR3 is TGTGCCAGCAGCTTAAGGACTAGTCGGGGCACCGGGGAGCTGTTTTTT.

This clonotype has at least ten counts. The chain has TRBV6-1 and TRBJ2-3; D possibly matches TRBD1 or TRBD2 (5 bases each). Germline assignment: CDR1 MNHNS and CDR2 SASEGT. V lost 5 bases to trimming and J lost 0 bases, with 18 bases between them. The CDR3 spans 17 residues. The CDR3 reads CASSWVITGPSTDTQYF. CDR3 sequence (DNA): TGTGCCAGCAGTTGGGTTATTACGGGACCAAGCACAGATACGCAGTATTTT.

Concerning this clonotype: Just one base apart from a much larger clone, this may be a read error. The chain has TRBV19 and TRBJ2-1, with D uncertain. Looked up from germline, CDR1 is LNHDA and CDR2 is SQIVND (reference sequence). The CDR3 length is 13 residues. CDR3 in DNA: TGTGCCAGTGGGCAGCTTTCCTACAATGGGCAGTTCTTC. It is translated as CASGQLSYNGQFF.

This clonotype occurred a few times. The chain has TRBV28 and TRBJ2-6, with D tentatively TRBD2 (6 bases). The CDR3 extends over 21 amino acids. With 3 bases removed from V and 0 bases from J, the gap between germline ends came to 24 bases. CDR1 and CDR2 (germline): MDHEN, SYDVKM. The CDR3 nucleotides are TGTGCCAGCAGTTTGACCCGACAGCCTTGGACGCGGGACTCTGGGGCCAACGTCCTGACTTTC. Its protein is CASSLTRQPWTRDSGANVLTF.

This clonotype was counted ten times or more. The V gene is TRBV29-1, the J gene TRBJ1-2, with 8 bases fitting TRBD1. Germline V CDR1 and CDR2: SQVTM, ANQGSEA. The CDR3 length is 15 residues. The J segment lost 4 bases and the V segment lost 0 bases, leaving 7 bases of the junction unmatched. DNA of the CDR3: TGCAGCGTTGAAGATACGACAGGGGATCCCTATGGCTACACCTTC. Translation: CSVEDTTGDPYGYTF.

This clonotype occurred many times. The V call is TRBV29-1, the J call TRBJ2-5; D gene unclear. Germline V CDR1 and CDR2: SQVTM, ANQGSEA. The CDR3 covers 13 residues. V lost 4 bases, J lost 4 bases, and 13 bases lay in between. For the CDR3, the DNA is TGCAGCGTTGGGTTGGGTCCCCCAGAGACCCAGTACTTC. Encoded protein: CSVGLGPPETQYF.

Of note for this clonotype: This clone may be a read error of a much larger clone one base away. The chain employs TRBV5-5 and TRBJ2-3; maybe TRBD2 (5 bases). Germline V gene data show CDR1 as SGHKS and CDR2 as YYEKEE (reference sequence). This CDR3 comprises 15 residues. V dropped 1 base and J dropped 0 bases, with 9 bases sitting between them. CDR3 region: CASSLRRRSTDTQYF. CDR3 nucleotide sequence: TGTGCCAGCAGCTTGAGGAGGCGTAGCACAGATACGCAGTATTTT. Full variable domain (rest looked up from reference TRBV5-5 and TRBJ2-3): DAGVTQSPTHLIKTRGQQVTLRCSPISGHKSVSWYQQVLGQGPQFIFQYYEKEERGRGNFPDRFSARQFPNYSSELNVNALLLGDSALYLCASSLRRRSTDTQYFGPGTRLTVL.

This clonotype was counted only a few times. V gene TRBV10-3 combines with J gene TRBJ1-1, with D tentatively TRBD1 (5 bases). This CDR3 comprises 13 residues. V lost 6 bases, J lost 2 bases, and 10 bases lay in between. CDR1 is ENHRY and CDR2 is SYGVKD in the germline V gene. The CDR3 region is CAIRGRINTEAFF. The CDR3 coding sequence is TGTGCCATCAGGGGACGGATCAACACTGAAGCTTTCTTT.

The sample holds many counts of this clonotype. This chain uses TRBV11-2 with TRBJ1-4; D remains unclear. Germline V gives CDR1 SGHAT, CDR2 FQNNGV. There are 14 residues in the CDR3. The V end was cut by 5 bases, the J end by 8 bases, with 15 bases between. Here the CDR3 reads CASSPALGREKLFF. The CDR3 DNA reads as TGTGCCAGCAGCCCGGCCCTAGGAAGGGAAAAACTGTTTTTT.

The chain links TRBV7-9 to TRBJ2-3, with TRBD1 matching over 7 bases. This CDR3 has 14 residues. V was pared by 4 bases and J by 4 bases, with 5 bases of the junction left unmatched. Germline assignment: CDR1 SEHNR and CDR2 FQNEAQ (reference sequence). CDR3 sequence: CASSSITGADTQYF. As DNA, the CDR3 is TGTGCCAGCAGCTCCATCACAGGGGCAGATACGCAGTATTTT.

This clonotype was counted many times. The chain combines TRBV28 with TRBJ1-5; the match to TRBD1 covers 7 bases. With V trimmed by 5 bases and J by 0 bases, 4 bases remained unmatched. The CDR3 is 15 residues long. Germline V gene sequence: CDR1 MDHEN, CDR2 SYDVKM. CDR3 nucleotide sequence: TGTGCCAGCAGTCTGACAGGGTATAGCAATCAGCCCCAGCATTTT. Residues: CASSLTGYSNQPQHF.

This clonotype was seen a handful of times. The J gene is TRBJ1-2, the V gene TRBV2, with a possible D match to TRBD1 (5 bases). V was pared by 6 bases and J by 8 bases, with 16 bases between. The CDR3 has 13 residues. CDR1 is SNHLY and CDR2 is FYNNEI in the germline V gene. The CDR3 nucleotides are TGTGCCAGCAGCCCGACAGAGGTATACGGCTACACCTTC. It codes for CASSPTEVYGYTF.

At least ten counts were recorded for this clonotype. V gene TRBV20-1 combines with J gene TRBJ1-1, with D possibly TRBD1 on 5 matching bases. The germline V gene has CDR1 DFQATT and CDR2 SNEGSKA (reference sequence). There are 16 residues in the CDR3. V was trimmed by 6 bases and J by 6 bases, leaving 26 bases between them. The CDR3 sequence: CSAAPLGRLFSAEAFF. The CDR3 coding sequence is TGCAGTGCAGCCCCTCTGGGACGGCTGTTCTCAGCTGAAGCTTTCTTT.

This clonotype was seen at least ten times. V is TRBV12-3 or TRBV12-4 and J is TRBJ2-3, with 15 positions matching TRBD2. The CDR3 is 17 residues long. V shed 5 bases, J shed 4 bases, and the junction held 7 bases outside the gene matches. The CDR3 sequence: CASSHLGLAGGPDTQYF. The CDR3 DNA reads TGTGCCAGCAGTCATCTCGGACTAGCGGGAGGGCCAGATACGCAGTATTTT.

The gene calls are TRBV28 and TRBJ1-4; no reliable D call. The V and J ends lost 6 bases and 4 bases respectively, with 12 bases between them. Germline V lookup: CDR1 MDHEN, CDR2 SYDVKM. The CDR3 extends over 14 amino acids. The CDR3 DNA reads as TGTGCCAGCAGCCGACAAGGGAATAATGAAAAACTGTTTTTT. Protein sequence: CASSRQGNNEKLFF.

In this sample, this clonotype turned up many times. The chain couples TRBV6-1 to TRBJ2-5; 9 bases agree with TRBD2. Germline V gives CDR1 MNHNS, CDR2 SASEGT. V was clipped by 6 bases and J by 4 bases; unmatched bases: 18. This CDR3 region has 18 residues. This chain's CDR3 is CASSPEGRLAGLGETQYF. The DNA of the CDR3 is TGTGCCAGCAGCCCCGAGGGGCGTCTAGCGGGACTCGGAGAGACCCAGTACTTC.